This T cell receptor beta chain originates from a study of CD8 T cells in ankylosing spondylitis. Points from the study as a whole: Researchers reportedly found disease-linked clones significantly enriched in matched ankylosing spondylitis synovial fluid. Seven to nine highly homologous variants made up a TCR beta motif, and this motif appeared characteristic of ankylosing spondylitis blood.

As the method for making TCR beta libraries, quantitative 5'-RACE with molecular barcodes was used. TCRdb re-called the 5' RACE reads through MiXCR, storing one row per CDR3 protein. The table includes 180,000 or so distinct CDR3 sequences, roughly 12% detected once. As regards this clonotype: No antigen is known for it.

Trimming pared 6 bases from V and 0 bases from J, leaving 12 bases between. The length of the CDR3 is 15 residues. CDR1 MNHNS and CDR2 SASEGT come from the germline V gene. The TCR originated in a male donor with ankylosing spondylitis or in good health (not recorded which). Sequencing used blood, either unsorted or a sorted T cell fraction (not recorded which). The chain uses TRBV6-1 and TRBJ2-1; TRBD2 is a possible D gene (6 bases). CDR3 bases: TGTGCCAGCAGCCCCTGGCGGGACTCCTACAATGAGCAGTTCTTC. The encoded protein is CASSPWRDSYNEQFF.